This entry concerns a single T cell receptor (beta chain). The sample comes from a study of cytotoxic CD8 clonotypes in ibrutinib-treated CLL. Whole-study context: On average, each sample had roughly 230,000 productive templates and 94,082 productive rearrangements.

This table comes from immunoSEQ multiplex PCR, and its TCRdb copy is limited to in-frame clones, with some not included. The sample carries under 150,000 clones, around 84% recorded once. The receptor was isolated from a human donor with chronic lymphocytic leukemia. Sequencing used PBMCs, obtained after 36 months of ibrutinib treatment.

In nucleotides, the CDR3 is TGTGCCAGCAGTTCACTAGCGGGGGGGAGCAATGAGCAGTTCTTC. It specifies CASSSLAGGSNEQFF. The chain carries TRBV6-5 and TRBJ2-1, with 13 bases lining up with TRBD2. V shed 4 bases, J shed 6 bases, and the junction held 3 bases outside the gene matches. This CDR3 has 15 residues. Germline CDR1 and CDR2: MNHEY and SVGAGI.